One TCR beta chain is described in this entry. The specificity of this receptor is unknown. The data belong to a study of cytomegalovirus exposure and HLA in healthy donors (dated by TCRdb to the late 2010s). Study-level background: An earlier analysis of under 600 of the donors reported about 250 Gb of sequence data and around 110 million unique TCR beta sequences from some 180 million T cells. Among the approximately 430 genotyped donors, around 81% belonged to the genetic ancestry cluster associated with self-reported Caucasian donors. Rather than using new phenotypic data, the later analysis identified candidate immune exposures from TCR beta sequences and from how often those sequences occurred across donors. The study profiled the T cell repertoires of 666 subjects by immunosequencing and related them to cytomegalovirus serostatus. In addition to the first cohort of 500 to 850 subjects, a separate validation cohort of 120 different subjects was used. The number of donors typed differed by locus, with about 620-630 for A, B, C, DRB1 and DQB1, around 560 for DQA1, 600 to 610 for DPA1, and 472 for DPB1. In a later analysis, previously published TCR beta repertoires from 670 or so donors were re-analyzed and high-resolution HLA genotyping was added so that TCR occurrence patterns could be studied. The aim of the study was to test whether cataloging public T cell receptors could identify signatures of past pathogen exposure. Four to six DR-DQ haplotypes were handled as single units for association and clustering, since linkage in the cohort was strong. Alongside the repertoire data, information on donor age, sex, ethnicity and CMV serostatus was compiled. HLA typing covered class I and class II loci at four-digit resolution. High-throughput TCR immunosequencing, statistical association of individual TCRs with disease status, and machine learning were combined to predict cytomegalovirus infection status. Across approximately 400 genotyped donors of the cohort, an average of roughly 200,000 unique TCR beta nucleotide sequences per donor were sequenced, and roughly 20% of those sequences were non-productive. A later genetic analysis used genome-wide SNP genotypes for about 55% of the 666 donors, treating that subset as a discovery cohort. All discovery cohort repertoires had been generated on a single sequencing platform. To decide whether each TCR beta V gene segment behaved as functional or pseudogenic, an earlier analysis of approximately 600 of the donors relied on high-throughput TCR beta sequencing. About 300 gigabases of sequencing data and approximately 85 million unique TCR sequences were included in an early release covering about 700 HLA-typed donors. What the study reported, not specific to this receptor: While some public TCRs were present in many individuals, most TCR sequences turned up only very rarely across donors. A total of about 180 TCR beta chains were listed by the study as associated with cytomegalovirus. The presence/absence analyses assumed that sequencing depth was roughly uniform across donors, and that assumption may not be true. When HLA alleles, especially DR and DQ, strongly co-occurred, TCR associations were difficult to assign to individual alleles. A further reported finding was that TCR beta sequences accurately predicted the HLA-A and HLA-B alleles for most subjects in the first cohort. An association between a missense DCLRE1C variant and V-gene and J-gene trimming of TCR beta chains was found in a later genetic analysis and replicated in an independent cohort. CMV serostatus was the only immune exposure information available for the cohort. A cluster of highly shared sequence variants was judged likely to be a technical artifact of the sequencing pipeline. In this cohort, only TCR beta chains were sequenced, and detectable features were limited by the absence of alpha or paired-chain data. Because the 87-base-pair reads could not distinguish some IMGT-functional V segments, including TRBV6-2 and TRBV6-3, those segments were excluded. A later analysis found that TCR association rates varied across HLA loci, with DRB1 alleles showing the most associated TCRs and HLA-C alleles the fewest. In a later analysis, most CMV-associated TCR beta chains were found to appear HLA-restricted, with HLA associations seemingly driven largely by CMV exposure. According to a later analysis, parvovirus B19, influenza, CMV and Epstein-Barr virus appeared linked to several top co-occurrence clusters. At a false discovery rate of 0.05, a later analysis linked 16,951 TCR beta sequences to specific HLA alleles. Broadly in line with IMGT annotations, most TCR beta V segments showed up in productive rearrangements about 87% or about 30% of the time in an earlier analysis of roughly 590 of the donors. Compared with equally common non-associated chains, HLA-associated TCR beta chains in a later analysis were more clonally expanded and had lower generation probabilities. Because HLA typing was unavailable for some donors at each locus, only the typed subset was used in association tests. The authors suggested that the approach could potentially be generalized to other disease states and immunological phenotypes. In both the original and validation cohorts, the classifier was reported to diagnose cytomegalovirus status with high specificity and sensitivity. In a later genetic analysis, fewer N-insertions in productive TCRs were reported among donors in an Asian-associated ancestry cluster than the roughly 700-donor mean. In vitro tests confirmed that three of the cytomegalovirus-associated TCR beta chains recognize cytomegalovirus antigens. The earlier analysis of 450 to 700 of the donors excluded some 16 rarely observed V segments, including chromosome 9 orphons, because counts were too low. Linkage disequilibrium might explain the correlated functional status among segregating V segments, but an unknown experimental factor could not be excluded.

The cohort comprised some 680 healthy bone marrow donors. Cohort members were all nominally healthy when sampled, although unrecorded immune exposures were likely present. The donor was CMV seronegative and was included in the group of a few hundred seronegative cohort members. A peripheral blood sample was provided by each donor, and peripheral blood mononuclear cells were used for TCR beta sequencing. The Qiagen DNeasy Blood Extraction Kit was used to extract genomic DNA from the blood cell samples. From V the trimming removes 5 bases and from J it removes 7 bases, while the gene matches leave 4 bases of the junction unaccounted for. The CDR3 has 14 amino acids, counting the end cysteine and phenylalanine. Only the CDR3 part of the read is kept: 42 bases, read in frame from the first base. In the germline V gene, CDR1 corresponds to SGHVS and CDR2 to FQNEAQ. Receptor amplification or capture employed the immunoSEQ multiplex PCR assay. For the multiplex PCR, a mixture combining 60 forward primers for TCR Vbeta segments and 13 reverse primers for TCR Jbeta segments was used. Amplification of the CDR3 region of rearranged TCR beta genes was performed with a multiplex PCR assay on genomic DNA. The amplified TCR beta libraries were sequenced on the Illumina HiSeq System as 87-base-pair reads. In the source study's methods: In a later analysis, around 80 million unique TCR beta chains were counted across the 500 to 850 repertoires, and roughly 11 million of these chains were shared by at least two donors. A nearest-neighbor algorithm error-corrected the raw reads and collapsed the reads into unique sequences, merging closely related sequences to remove PCR and sequencing errors. CDR3 sequences were aligned to IMGT reference sequences to assign V, D and J gene segments. For a sequence to be retained, a match of at least six nucleotides was required to both a V gene segment and a J gene segment. A rearrangement was called productive if the CDR3 had no stop codons and remained in frame with V and J, and every other rearrangement was called non-productive. Following IMGT convention, CDR3 was defined as the stretch from the second conserved V-encoded cysteine up to the conserved J-encoded phenylalanine. The earlier analysis of some 600 of the donors excluded sequences that lacked an unambiguous match to a single V gene segment. In an earlier analysis of approximately 550 of the donors, V segments were called functional above 56.7% productive rearrangements and were called segregating when the between-donor standard deviation exceeded 5%. A statistical classification framework was developed to diagnose cytomegalovirus status using the catalog of TCR beta chain sequences. In a later analysis, TCR nucleotide sequences were compared against IMGT/GENE-DB human TR gene sequences so that V and J genes could be assigned. A later analysis assigned CDR3 sequences and most-parsimonious VDJ recombination scenarios with the TCRdist pipeline. In a later analysis, every TCR beta chain was defined by the combination of its CDR3 amino acid sequence and its V-gene family, and reads without a unique V-gene family were dropped. As a way to deal with suspected cross-contamination and a sequencing artifact, a later analysis dropped hundreds of nucleotide sequences that were highly shared and had low generation probability. For each public chain, a later analysis derived a clonal expansion index from normalized ranks of inferred template counts within each repertoire. A later analysis computed generation probabilities with a VDJ recombination model fitted to out-of-frame rearrangements, and checked the results against IGoR. In a later analysis, hypergeometric tests were used to score TCR-TCR, TCR-HLA and TCR-CMV co-occurrence, with a repertoire-size bias correction applied to TCR pairs. In a later analysis, false discovery rates were estimated by permuting HLA or CMV assignments 20 times. In a later analysis, co-occurring TCRs were grouped with DBSCAN, and TCRdist sequence similarity was added when clustering was performed within HLA-allele-positive subsets. Repertoires with fewer than 30,000 or more than 120,000 public chains were left out of co-occurrence clustering, as were five repertoires with anomalous nucleotide sharing. The source is immuneACCESS, and TCRdb retained only in-frame sequences with V and J called. Part of the clones is not carried over; for the studies checked, unresolved V genes explain less than half of this, and the remainder is unexplained. V and J calls and clone size are copied from that table; D and trimming were computed from the DNA. The sample has over 100,000 clones on record. The ten largest clones capture more than 3% of the sample.

The source material was PBMCs. The V and J segments used are TRBV7-8 and TRBJ1-6; 8 bases in between match TRBD1. This clonotype originated in a man under 40 in good health and CMV-seronegative. The DNA sequence is TGTGCCAGCAGCGACAGGGGTGGGAATTCACCCCTCCACTTT. Its protein product is CASSDRGGNSPLHF.